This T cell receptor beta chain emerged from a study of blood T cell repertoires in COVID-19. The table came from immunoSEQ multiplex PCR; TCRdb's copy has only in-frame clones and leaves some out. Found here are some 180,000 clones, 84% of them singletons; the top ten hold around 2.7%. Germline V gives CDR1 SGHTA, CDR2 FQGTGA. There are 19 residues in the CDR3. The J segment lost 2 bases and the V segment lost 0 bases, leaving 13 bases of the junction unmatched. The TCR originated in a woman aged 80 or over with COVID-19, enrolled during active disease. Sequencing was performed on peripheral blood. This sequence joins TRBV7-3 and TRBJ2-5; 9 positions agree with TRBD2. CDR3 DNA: TGTGCCAGCAGCTTAACCCGGTCTCTGACTAGCGGAGAACAAGAGACCCAGTACTTC. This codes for CASSLTRSLTSGEQETQYF.